The rows below give T cell receptor beta chains drawn from one sample of a study of T cells in Graves' hyperthyroidism and ophthalmopathy. MiXCR was run by TCRdb on the multiplex PCR reads, yielding one entry per CDR3 protein. Here the sample spans approximately 400,000 distinct CDR3 sequences, roughly 13% being singletons. Sequencing was carried out using blood. Every receptor here comes from a man aged 25 to 45 with Graves' hyperthyroidism that later progressed to Graves' ophthalmopathy. Each CDR3 is given with its conserved first and last residue. D genes are given only for firm matches. The size of a clone is reported for some rows only, either as once, few or many, or as a class for expanded clones.

TRBV5-8	TRBJ1-4	NA	TRBD1	TGTGCCAGCAGCTTGCAGCAACAGGGGGGAACTAATGAAAAACTGTTTTTT	CASSLQQQGGTNEKLFF
TRBV29-1	TRBJ2-7	NA	NA	TGCAGCGTTGGTGTCCTCTACGAGCAGTACTTC	CSVGVLYEQYF
TRBV4-1	TRBJ2-7	few	NA	TGCGCCAGCAGCCGATCCTCGAGGGTCGACGAGCAGTACTTC	CASSRSSRVDEQYF
TRBV20-1	TRBJ2-7	many	TRBD1	TGCAGTGCTCCACCCGGGACAGCCGCCTACGAGCAGTACTTC	CSAPPGTAAYEQYF
TRBV27	TRBJ2-3	many	TRBD1	TGTGCCAGCAGCCGACAGGGGACAGATACGCAGTATTTT	CASSRQGTDTQYF
TRBV14	TRBJ2-7	few	NA	TGTGCCAGCAGCCAAGAGGCGGGGTTCTCCTACGAGCAGTACTTC	CASSQEAGFSYEQYF
TRBV9	TRBJ1-1	NA	NA	TGTGCCAGCAGCGTTTTGAGAGGGAACACTGAAGCTCTCTTT	CASSVLRGNTEALF
TRBV12-5	TRBJ1-2	many	NA	TGTGCTAGTGGCCCCGGAGGAGGATATGGCTACACCTTC	CASGPGGGYGYTF
TRBV5-1	TRBJ1-4	few	NA	TGCGCCAGCACCTCTCGGGGGGGACCTAATGAAAAACTGTTTTTT	CASTSRGGPNEKLFF
TRBV28	TRBJ1-4	many	NA	TGTGCCAGCAGTTTCTACACCACAACTAATGAAAAACTGTTTTTT	CASSFYTTTNEKLFF
TRBV7-9	TRBJ1-4	NA	NA	TGTGCCAGCAGCTTAGGGGGGTTCCTTGCAACTAATGAAAAACTGTTTTTT	CASSLGGFLATNEKLFF
TRBV11-2	TRBJ2-1	many	NA	TGTGCCAGCAGCCGAGGACAGTATTACAATGAGCAGTTCTTC	CASSRGQYYNEQFF
TRBV6-9	TRBJ2-6	NA	TRBD1	TGTGCCAGCAGTTACCCCGGGACAGGGGTCAACGTCCTGACTTTC	CASSYPGTGVNVLTF
TRBV5-1	TRBJ2-1	NA	NA	TGCGCCAGCAGCTTGGTAGCGCAGTCCTACAATGAGCAGTTCTTC	CASSLVAQSYNEQFF
TRBV12-3/TRBV12-4	TRBJ2-1	NA	NA	TGTGCCAGCAGTTTTTGGGCTAGCTCCGACAATGAGCAGTTCTTC	CASSFWASSDNEQFF
TRBV6-9	TRBJ2-1	NA	NA	TGTGCCAGCAGTTACTGTGGGGTAGGGACGGGATGCGAGCAGTTCTTC	CASSYCGVGTGCEQFF
TRBV5-1	TRBJ2-2	few	NA	TGCGCCAGCAGCCTGGAGGGGACTGCCTCCGGGGAGCTGTTTTTT	CASSLEGTASGELFF
TRBV5-6	TRBJ2-7	many	TRBD1	TGTGCCAGCAGCTGGACAGGGATCTCCTACGAGCAGTACTTC	CASSWTGISYEQYF
TRBV5-6	TRBJ2-1	NA	NA	TGTGCCAGCAGCTTGGAAGTGGATGAGCAGTTCTTC	CASSLEVDEQFF
TRBV20-1	TRBJ2-5	many	TRBD2	TGCAGTGCTAGTTCTGGGCTAGCGGGGGGGATACAAGAGACCCAGTACTTC	CSASSGLAGGIQETQYF
TRBV2	TRBJ2-7	many	NA	TGTGCCAGCAGTGAACCCTCCTACGAGCAGTACTTC	CASSEPSYEQYF
TRBV7-3	TRBJ2-3	many	NA	TGTGCCAGCAGCTCCCCCCCAGGGTCGGGCACAGATACGCAGTATTTT	CASSSPPGSGTDTQYF
TRBV2	TRBJ2-7	many	TRBD2	TGTGCCAGCAAGATTAGCGGGGGATCCTACGAGCAGTACTTC	CASKISGGSYEQYF
TRBV6-1	TRBJ2-5	NA	TRBD2	TGTGCCAGCAGTGGGACGCTAGCGGGGACGGAGACCCAGTACTTC	CASSGTLAGTETQYF
TRBV3-1	TRBJ2-7	NA	NA	TGTGCCAGCAGCCATACCCCACGGGGGAAAACCTACGAGCAGTACTTC	CASSHTPRGKTYEQYF
TRBV12-3/TRBV12-4	TRBJ1-5	many	TRBD1	TGTGCCAGCAAGGGACAGGGGAAGGGACAGCCCCAGCATTTT	CASKGQGKGQPQHF
TRBV6-5	TRBJ2-2	many	NA	TGTGCCAGCACCTCCTGGGGTGGAATCACCGGGGAGCTGTTTTTT	CASTSWGGITGELFF
TRBV10-3	TRBJ2-7	few	NA	TGTGCCATCAAGGGGTCCGAATACGAGCAGTACTTC	CAIKGSEYEQYF
TRBV27	TRBJ1-1	NA	TRBD1	TGTGCCAGCAGTCCTACAGGGGGCCCGAACACTGAAGCTTTCTTT	CASSPTGGPNTEAFF
TRBV5-8	TRBJ1-3	few	NA	TGTGCCAGCAGCCCCGGCTGGGACACCATATATTTT	CASSPGWDTIYF
TRBV24-1	TRBJ1-6	many	TRBD1	TGTGCCACCAGTGATCTCAGGGGGCGCGAATACCCACCCCTCCACTTT	CATSDLRGREYPPLHF
TRBV6-2/TRBV6-3	TRBJ2-1	NA	NA	TGTGCCAGCAGTTACTCCACAGGGAATGAGCAGTTCTTC	CASSYSTGNEQFF
TRBV12-3/TRBV12-4	TRBJ2-7	many	NA	TGTGCCAGCAGTTTCCCCCAAGGGAACAGGGATCACTACGAGCAGTACTTC	CASSFPQGNRDHYEQYF
TRBV25-1	TRBJ2-3	few	NA	TGTGCCAGCAGTGAATATAGTGGGGGCATTGCTGATACGCAGTATTTT	CASSEYSGGIADTQYF
TRBV5-1	TRBJ2-3	few	NA	TGCGCCAGCAGCCATAGTCCATCGACGGTGACTAGCACAGATACGCAGTATTTT	CASSHSPSTVTSTDTQYF
TRBV4-1	TRBJ1-5	few	NA	TGCGCCAGCAGCCAAGGTCCCGCCGCGGGAAATCAGCCCCAGCATTTT	CASSQGPAAGNQPQHF
TRBV7-9	TRBJ2-1	many	TRBD2	TGTGCCAGCAGCCATCTTGTAGCGGGGCCTTACAATGAGCAGTTCTTC	CASSHLVAGPYNEQFF
TRBV28	TRBJ1-2	many	NA	TGTGCCAGCAGTTTAAGGGCTTCCGGTGGCTACACCTTC	CASSLRASGGYTF
TRBV11-3	TRBJ2-1	many	NA	TGTGCCAGCAGCTTAGAAGAAGGGATCCACAATGAGCAGTTCTTC	CASSLEEGIHNEQFF
TRBV18	TRBJ1-1	many	NA	TGTGCCAGCTCACCACAAGGGTTAGGGGGCACTGAAGCTTTCTTT	CASSPQGLGGTEAFF
TRBV7-9	TRBJ2-3	many	TRBD2	TGTGCCAGCAGCTTAAAGGGACTAGCGGGGGGTTCCCAGGGTACGCAGTATTTT	CASSLKGLAGGSQGTQYF
TRBV11-3	TRBJ2-7	NA	TRBD1	TGTGCCAGCAGCTTCTCCGGGACAGACTTTAACTACGAGCAGTACTTC	CASSFSGTDFNYEQYF
TRBV7-8	TRBJ2-4	once	NA	TGTGCCAGCAGCAAGGAGGGGGCAGGGCTAGCCAAAAACATTCAGTACTTC	CASSKEGAGLAKNIQYF
TRBV28	TRBJ1-1	many	NA	TGTGCGGGAGGGGCTGGCACTGAAGCTTTCTTT	CAGGAGTEAFF
TRBV19	TRBJ1-6	few	NA	TGTGCCAGTAGTATCCGGCAGGGTGGCTCCTATAATTCACCCCTCCACTTT	CASSIRQGGSYNSPLHF
TRBV7-3	TRBJ1-3	many	NA	TGTGCCAGCAGCTTGGGCCTCTCTGGAAACACCATATATTTT	CASSLGLSGNTIYF
TRBV27	TRBJ1-1	many	NA	TGTGCCAGCAGTTTATGGTCCAGCACTGAAGCTTTCTTT	CASSLWSSTEAFF
TRBV20-1	TRBJ1-4	many	NA	TGCAGTGCTAGAAACAAGGGGGATGAAAAACTGTTTTTT	CSARNKGDEKLFF
TRBV29-1	TRBJ2-1	few	NA	TGCAGCGTTGAAGACTCTTACTACAATGAGCAGTTCTTC	CSVEDSYYNEQFF